This T cell receptor beta chain is drawn from a study of T cells in Graves' hyperthyroidism and ophthalmopathy. Study summary: At the time of initial diagnosis and before any treatment, peripheral blood was collected.

The investigators amplified TCR beta CDR3 regions from RNA transcripts. Using the HTBI primer set, a first-round RT-PCR was run on the TCR CDR3. TCRdb independently ran MiXCR on the multiplex PCR reads; one entry per CDR3 protein. There are 700,000 to 950,000 distinct CDR3 sequences in the sample; about 35% occur only once, and less than 40% lies in the top ten. Turning to this clonotype: Its matching antigen is unknown.

Study observations and caveats: A model built on 13 V-J features separated ophthalmopathy from stable hyperthyroidism.

Recently diagnosed hyperthyroidism of less than 2 months' duration affected patients aged 18 to 65. Trimming took 4 bases from V and 0 from J, leaving 13 bases between them. The germline V gene has CDR1 SGHTA and CDR2 FQGNSA. CDR3 length: 16 amino acids. This clonotype originated in a woman in her thirties or forties with Graves' hyperthyroidism. The chain carries TRBV7-2 and TRBJ1-5, with unresolved D. The source material was blood. The CDR3 loop reads CASSSIWDYSNQPQHF. The DNA of the CDR3 is TGTGCCAGCAGCTCAATTTGGGATTATAGCAATCAGCCCCAGCATTTT.